This TCR beta chain was identified in a study of T-cell reconstitution after alpha-beta-depleted transplantation in children. The study's findings and limits: T-cell numbers and diversity one year post-transplant derived largely from freshly generated T cells.

From germline, CDR1 is KGHSY and CDR2 FQNENV. This CDR3 spans 17 amino acids. The J segment lost 2 bases and the V segment lost 1 base, leaving 7 bases of the junction unmatched. Unique molecular identifiers featured in how the TCRbeta library was prepared. TCRdb used MiXCR to reprocess the PCR reads, holding one entry per CDR3 protein. This sample yields 900,000 or so distinct CDR3 sequences, of which roughly 15% are seen a single time; 5% belongs to the top ten. This clonotype was counted a few times. Its antigen is undetermined. The rearrangement links TRBV16 to TRBJ2-1, with 8 positions matching TRBD2. The receptor comes from a male patient aged 5 to 17 who had a stem cell transplant for acute lymphoblastic leukemia, so the T cells may come from the graft donor. The sample here was PBMCs, mostly from graft donor cells, taken 360 days after TCRalphabeta/CD19-depleted stem cell transplant. The CDR3 nucleotides read TGTGCCAGCAGCCAATTACAGCGGGAGATCACCTACAATGAGCAGTTCTTC. Amino acids: CASSQLQREITYNEQFF.